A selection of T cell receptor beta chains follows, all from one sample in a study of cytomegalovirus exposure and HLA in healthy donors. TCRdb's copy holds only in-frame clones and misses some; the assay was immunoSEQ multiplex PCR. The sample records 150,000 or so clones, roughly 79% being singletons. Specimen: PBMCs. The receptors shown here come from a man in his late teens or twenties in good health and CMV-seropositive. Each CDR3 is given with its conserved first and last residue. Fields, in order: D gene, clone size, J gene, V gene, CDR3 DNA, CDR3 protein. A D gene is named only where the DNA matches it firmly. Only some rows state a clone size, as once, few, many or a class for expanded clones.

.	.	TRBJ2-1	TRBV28	TGTGCCAGCCAGGGCCCGAGCTCCTACAATGAGCAGTTCTTC	CASQGPSSYNEQFF
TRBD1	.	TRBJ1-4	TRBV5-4	TGTGCCAGCAGCCAAGGGAGCATACGACAGGGCCTAAAACTGTTTTTT	CASSQGSIRQGLKLFF
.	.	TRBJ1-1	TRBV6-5	TGTGCCAGCAGTTACCAGCATGAAACAGGAAACACTGAAGCTTTCTTT	CASSYQHETGNTEAFF
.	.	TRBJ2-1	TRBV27	TGTGCCAGCGGTGGGGCTAGCGCGCCCTACAATGAGCAGTTCTTC	CASGGASAPYNEQFF
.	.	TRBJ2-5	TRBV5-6	TGTGCCAGCAGCTTAGGAGGAGGAGAGACCCAGTACTTC	CASSLGGGETQYF
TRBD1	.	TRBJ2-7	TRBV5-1	TGCGCCAGCAGCTTGTTACAGGGGGCTTACGAGCAGTACTTC	CASSLLQGAYEQYF
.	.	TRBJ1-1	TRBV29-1	TGCAGCGTTAACAGGGATTGGTACACTGAAGCTTTCTTT	CSVNRDWYTEAFF
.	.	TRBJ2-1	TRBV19	TGTGCCAGTAGTACTAGACAGGCCCCCGGGTACAATGAGCAGTTCTTC	CASSTRQAPGYNEQFF
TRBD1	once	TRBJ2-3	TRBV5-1	TGCGCCAGCAGCGGTGGACAGGGGGAGTTAGATACGCAGTATTTT	CASSGGQGELDTQYF
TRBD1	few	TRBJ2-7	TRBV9	TGTGCCAGCACCATGGGGACAGGGGGCTACGAGCAGTACTTC	CASTMGTGGYEQYF
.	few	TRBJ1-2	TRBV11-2	TGTGCCAGCAGCCCGTCGCCGGGGGGAATCTATGGCTACACCTTC	CASSPSPGGIYGYTF
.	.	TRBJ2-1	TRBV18	TGTGCCAGCTCACCTCCAGCTAGCAATGAGCAGTTCTTC	CASSPPASNEQFF
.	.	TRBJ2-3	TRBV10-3	TGTGCCATCAGCACAGGGTTACCTAGCACAGATACGCAGTATTTT	CAISTGLPSTDTQYF
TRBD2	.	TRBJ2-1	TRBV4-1	TGCGCCAGCAGCCAGATAGCGGGAGAAAAGTTATATGAGCAGTTCTTC	CASSQIAGEKLYEQFF
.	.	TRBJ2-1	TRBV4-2	TGTGCCAGCAGCCAAGGATCGAGTGAGCAGTTCTTC	CASSQGSSEQFF
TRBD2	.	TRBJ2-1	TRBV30	TGTGCCTGGGCCGGGACTAGCGGGAGGGGAAGTGAGCAGTTCTTC	CAWAGTSGRGSEQFF
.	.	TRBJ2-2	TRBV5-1	TGCGCCAGCAGCTTGTCGCGGAACACCGGGGAGCTGTTTTTT	CASSLSRNTGELFF
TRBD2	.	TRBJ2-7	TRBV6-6	TGTGCCAGCAGTCGGACTAGGGTCCTCTCCGAGCAGTACTTC	CASSRTRVLSEQYF
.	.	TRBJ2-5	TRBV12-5	TGTGCTAGTGTTAGTCAGGGTAGCGAGACCCAGTACTTC	CASVSQGSETQYF
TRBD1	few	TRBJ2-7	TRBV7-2	TGTGCCAGCAGCCGGGACAGGAGCTCCTACGAGCAGTACTTC	CASSRDRSSYEQYF
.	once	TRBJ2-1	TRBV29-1	TGCAGCGTTGGGGGGGGCGGGGCGGTTGAGCAGTTCTTC	CSVGGGGAVEQFF
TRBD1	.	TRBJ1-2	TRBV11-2	TGTGCCAGCAGCCCACGGACAGGGACTAACTATGGCTACACCTTC	CASSPRTGTNYGYTF
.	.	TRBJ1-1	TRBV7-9	TGTGCCAGCAGCTCCAGCGGGAACACTGAAGCTTTCTTT	CASSSSGNTEAFF
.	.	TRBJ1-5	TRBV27	TGTGCCAGCAGCATCACAAGAGGTCAGCCCCAGCATTTT	CASSITRGQPQHF
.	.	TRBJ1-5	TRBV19	TGTGCCAGTAGTTCACAGGGAGATCAGCCCCAGCATTTT	CASSSQGDQPQHF
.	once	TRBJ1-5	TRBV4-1	TGCGCCAGCAGCCAAGGGACAGGCAATCAGCCCCAGCATTTT	CASSQGTGNQPQHF
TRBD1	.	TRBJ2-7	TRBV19	TGTGCCAGTAGTTCCAGGACAGGCGCCCGGGACGAGCAGTACTTC	CASSSRTGARDEQYF
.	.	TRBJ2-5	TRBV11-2	TGTGCCAGCAGCAACAGCTACCAAGAGACCCAGTACTTC	CASSNSYQETQYF
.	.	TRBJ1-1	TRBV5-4	TGTGCCAGCAGCTTGGGGCAGGGTATGAACACTGAAGCTTTCTTT	CASSLGQGMNTEAFF
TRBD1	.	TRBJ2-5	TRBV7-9	TGTGCCAGCAGCCACCCGACAGGGAACTCTGAGACCCAGTACTTC	CASSHPTGNSETQYF
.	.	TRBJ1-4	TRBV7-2	TGTGCCAGCAGCTTAGTAGGGGGGGATAATGAAAAACTGTTTTTT	CASSLVGGDNEKLFF
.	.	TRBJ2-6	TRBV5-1	TGCGCCAGCAGCTCGGGATTCGGCTCTGGGGCCAACGTCCTGACTTTC	CASSSGFGSGANVLTF
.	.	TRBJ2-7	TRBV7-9	TGTGCCAGCAGCTTAGTGAGCGGGTCTACCTACGAGCAGTACTTC	CASSLVSGSTYEQYF
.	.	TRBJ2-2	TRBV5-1	TGCGCCAGCAGCTTCATTGGGGGCGACACCGGGGAGCTGTTTTTT	CASSFIGGDTGELFF
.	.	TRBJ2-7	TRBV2	TGTGCCAGCACCGGGAGCAGCGGGACATACGAGCAGTACTTC	CASTGSSGTYEQYF
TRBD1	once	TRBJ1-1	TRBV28	TGTGCCAGCAGTCTCGGGACAGTGAACACTGAAGCTTTCTTT	CASSLGTVNTEAFF
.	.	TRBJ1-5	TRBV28	TGTGCCAGCACCTTCTATAGCAATCAGCCCCAGCATTTT	CASTFYSNQPQHF
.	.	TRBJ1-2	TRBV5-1	TGCGCCAGCAGCCTAGGGGCTAACTATGGCTACACCTTC	CASSLGANYGYTF
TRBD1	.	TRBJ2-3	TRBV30	TGTGCCTGGAGTCCCGGGACAGGGGCTCGGGATACGCAGTATTTT	CAWSPGTGARDTQYF
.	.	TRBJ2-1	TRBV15	TGTGCCACCAGCAGGGACATCGGGGGTAGCTCCTACAATGAGCAGTTCTTC	CATSRDIGGSSYNEQFF
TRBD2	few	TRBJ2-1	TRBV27	TGTGCCAGCAGTCCGGGACTAGCGGGCCGGGATGAGCAGTTCTTC	CASSPGLAGRDEQFF
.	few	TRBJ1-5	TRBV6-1	TGTGCCAGCAGTGGCGGGGGTCAGCCCCAGCATTTT	CASSGGGQPQHF